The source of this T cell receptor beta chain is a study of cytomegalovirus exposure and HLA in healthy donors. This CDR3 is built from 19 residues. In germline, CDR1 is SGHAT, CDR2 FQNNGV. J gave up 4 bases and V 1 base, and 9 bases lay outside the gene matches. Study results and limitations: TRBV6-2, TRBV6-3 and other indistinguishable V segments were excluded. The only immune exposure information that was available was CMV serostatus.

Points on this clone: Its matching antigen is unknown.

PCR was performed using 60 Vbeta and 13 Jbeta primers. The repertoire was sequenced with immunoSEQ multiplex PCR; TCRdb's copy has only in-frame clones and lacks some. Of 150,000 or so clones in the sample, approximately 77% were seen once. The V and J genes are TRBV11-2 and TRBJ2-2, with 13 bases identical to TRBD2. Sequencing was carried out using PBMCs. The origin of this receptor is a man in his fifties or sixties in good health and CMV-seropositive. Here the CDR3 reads CASSLVSRTSGGFTGELFF. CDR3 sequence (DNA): TGTGCCAGCAGCTTAGTGTCAAGGACTAGCGGGGGTTTCACCGGGGAGCTGTTTTTT.